This T cell receptor (beta chain) appears in the sequencing data of a study of blood T cell repertoires in COVID-19. The wider study: The origin of the acute and convalescent COVID-19 samples was the United States, Italy and Spain. Sources were T cells, B-cell-depleted T cells, or PBMCs; the material itself was cDNA or gDNA.

Authors' processing steps: Reference gene primers were amplified, and this amplification served to estimate nucleated cell counts. The protocol was immunoSEQ multiplex PCR, while the TCRdb copy is restricted to in-frame clones and leaves out a portion. V, J and clone size are taken as reported in that table, and D and trimming were inferred from the DNA itself. The repertoire holds approximately 300,000 clones, with around 89% as singletons. Per germline, CDR1 PRHDT and CDR2 FYEKMQ (reference sequence). This CDR3 contains 14 residues. The V end was cut by 0 bases, the J end by 1 base, with 6 bases between.

The clonotype comes from a man between 18 and 35 years old who had recovered from COVID-19. The chain recombines TRBV13 with TRBJ1-1; no clear D gene. Sequenced sample: peripheral blood. The CDR3 region is CASSLGLRNTEAFF. Written as DNA, the CDR3 is TGTGCCAGCAGCTTAGGATTGCGGAACACTGAAGCTTTCTTT.